The clone carrying this T cell receptor beta chain was seen a handful of times. No antigen is known for it. The sample belongs to a study of beta chain features in type 1 diabetes. Study-wide context: All of the samples together had some 99 million sorted cells examined. Study-level points and caveats: Shortening of TCRB CDR3s, moderate but significant, appeared in all four CD4+ subsets of Type 1 diabetes patients. Lower insertion and higher deletion counts appeared at VDJ junctions in type 1 diabetes patients.

This CDR3 has 15 residues. Germline CDR1 reads SGHRS; CDR2 reads YFSETQ. With V trimmed by 3 bases and J by 6 bases, 9 bases remained unmatched. What was sequenced were expressed TCRB transcripts, since all of the isolated RNA had been reverse transcribed. TCRdb's copy holds only in-frame clones and misses some; the assay was immunoSEQ multiplex PCR. The sample has 600,000 or so clones, 9.5% to 15% seen once. It was one heparinised blood draw, averaging roughly 120 mL, that each donor gave. The TCR sequence derives from a man aged 25-40 years with type 1 diabetes. Sequencing used naive CD4+ T cells from blood. The V gene is TRBV5-1, the J gene TRBJ1-5, with 7 bases that match TRBD1. The CDR3 DNA reads as TGCGCCAGCAGCTCCGGGACAGCAGTAGGTCAGCCCCAGCATTTT. Its protein product is CASSSGTAVGQPQHF.